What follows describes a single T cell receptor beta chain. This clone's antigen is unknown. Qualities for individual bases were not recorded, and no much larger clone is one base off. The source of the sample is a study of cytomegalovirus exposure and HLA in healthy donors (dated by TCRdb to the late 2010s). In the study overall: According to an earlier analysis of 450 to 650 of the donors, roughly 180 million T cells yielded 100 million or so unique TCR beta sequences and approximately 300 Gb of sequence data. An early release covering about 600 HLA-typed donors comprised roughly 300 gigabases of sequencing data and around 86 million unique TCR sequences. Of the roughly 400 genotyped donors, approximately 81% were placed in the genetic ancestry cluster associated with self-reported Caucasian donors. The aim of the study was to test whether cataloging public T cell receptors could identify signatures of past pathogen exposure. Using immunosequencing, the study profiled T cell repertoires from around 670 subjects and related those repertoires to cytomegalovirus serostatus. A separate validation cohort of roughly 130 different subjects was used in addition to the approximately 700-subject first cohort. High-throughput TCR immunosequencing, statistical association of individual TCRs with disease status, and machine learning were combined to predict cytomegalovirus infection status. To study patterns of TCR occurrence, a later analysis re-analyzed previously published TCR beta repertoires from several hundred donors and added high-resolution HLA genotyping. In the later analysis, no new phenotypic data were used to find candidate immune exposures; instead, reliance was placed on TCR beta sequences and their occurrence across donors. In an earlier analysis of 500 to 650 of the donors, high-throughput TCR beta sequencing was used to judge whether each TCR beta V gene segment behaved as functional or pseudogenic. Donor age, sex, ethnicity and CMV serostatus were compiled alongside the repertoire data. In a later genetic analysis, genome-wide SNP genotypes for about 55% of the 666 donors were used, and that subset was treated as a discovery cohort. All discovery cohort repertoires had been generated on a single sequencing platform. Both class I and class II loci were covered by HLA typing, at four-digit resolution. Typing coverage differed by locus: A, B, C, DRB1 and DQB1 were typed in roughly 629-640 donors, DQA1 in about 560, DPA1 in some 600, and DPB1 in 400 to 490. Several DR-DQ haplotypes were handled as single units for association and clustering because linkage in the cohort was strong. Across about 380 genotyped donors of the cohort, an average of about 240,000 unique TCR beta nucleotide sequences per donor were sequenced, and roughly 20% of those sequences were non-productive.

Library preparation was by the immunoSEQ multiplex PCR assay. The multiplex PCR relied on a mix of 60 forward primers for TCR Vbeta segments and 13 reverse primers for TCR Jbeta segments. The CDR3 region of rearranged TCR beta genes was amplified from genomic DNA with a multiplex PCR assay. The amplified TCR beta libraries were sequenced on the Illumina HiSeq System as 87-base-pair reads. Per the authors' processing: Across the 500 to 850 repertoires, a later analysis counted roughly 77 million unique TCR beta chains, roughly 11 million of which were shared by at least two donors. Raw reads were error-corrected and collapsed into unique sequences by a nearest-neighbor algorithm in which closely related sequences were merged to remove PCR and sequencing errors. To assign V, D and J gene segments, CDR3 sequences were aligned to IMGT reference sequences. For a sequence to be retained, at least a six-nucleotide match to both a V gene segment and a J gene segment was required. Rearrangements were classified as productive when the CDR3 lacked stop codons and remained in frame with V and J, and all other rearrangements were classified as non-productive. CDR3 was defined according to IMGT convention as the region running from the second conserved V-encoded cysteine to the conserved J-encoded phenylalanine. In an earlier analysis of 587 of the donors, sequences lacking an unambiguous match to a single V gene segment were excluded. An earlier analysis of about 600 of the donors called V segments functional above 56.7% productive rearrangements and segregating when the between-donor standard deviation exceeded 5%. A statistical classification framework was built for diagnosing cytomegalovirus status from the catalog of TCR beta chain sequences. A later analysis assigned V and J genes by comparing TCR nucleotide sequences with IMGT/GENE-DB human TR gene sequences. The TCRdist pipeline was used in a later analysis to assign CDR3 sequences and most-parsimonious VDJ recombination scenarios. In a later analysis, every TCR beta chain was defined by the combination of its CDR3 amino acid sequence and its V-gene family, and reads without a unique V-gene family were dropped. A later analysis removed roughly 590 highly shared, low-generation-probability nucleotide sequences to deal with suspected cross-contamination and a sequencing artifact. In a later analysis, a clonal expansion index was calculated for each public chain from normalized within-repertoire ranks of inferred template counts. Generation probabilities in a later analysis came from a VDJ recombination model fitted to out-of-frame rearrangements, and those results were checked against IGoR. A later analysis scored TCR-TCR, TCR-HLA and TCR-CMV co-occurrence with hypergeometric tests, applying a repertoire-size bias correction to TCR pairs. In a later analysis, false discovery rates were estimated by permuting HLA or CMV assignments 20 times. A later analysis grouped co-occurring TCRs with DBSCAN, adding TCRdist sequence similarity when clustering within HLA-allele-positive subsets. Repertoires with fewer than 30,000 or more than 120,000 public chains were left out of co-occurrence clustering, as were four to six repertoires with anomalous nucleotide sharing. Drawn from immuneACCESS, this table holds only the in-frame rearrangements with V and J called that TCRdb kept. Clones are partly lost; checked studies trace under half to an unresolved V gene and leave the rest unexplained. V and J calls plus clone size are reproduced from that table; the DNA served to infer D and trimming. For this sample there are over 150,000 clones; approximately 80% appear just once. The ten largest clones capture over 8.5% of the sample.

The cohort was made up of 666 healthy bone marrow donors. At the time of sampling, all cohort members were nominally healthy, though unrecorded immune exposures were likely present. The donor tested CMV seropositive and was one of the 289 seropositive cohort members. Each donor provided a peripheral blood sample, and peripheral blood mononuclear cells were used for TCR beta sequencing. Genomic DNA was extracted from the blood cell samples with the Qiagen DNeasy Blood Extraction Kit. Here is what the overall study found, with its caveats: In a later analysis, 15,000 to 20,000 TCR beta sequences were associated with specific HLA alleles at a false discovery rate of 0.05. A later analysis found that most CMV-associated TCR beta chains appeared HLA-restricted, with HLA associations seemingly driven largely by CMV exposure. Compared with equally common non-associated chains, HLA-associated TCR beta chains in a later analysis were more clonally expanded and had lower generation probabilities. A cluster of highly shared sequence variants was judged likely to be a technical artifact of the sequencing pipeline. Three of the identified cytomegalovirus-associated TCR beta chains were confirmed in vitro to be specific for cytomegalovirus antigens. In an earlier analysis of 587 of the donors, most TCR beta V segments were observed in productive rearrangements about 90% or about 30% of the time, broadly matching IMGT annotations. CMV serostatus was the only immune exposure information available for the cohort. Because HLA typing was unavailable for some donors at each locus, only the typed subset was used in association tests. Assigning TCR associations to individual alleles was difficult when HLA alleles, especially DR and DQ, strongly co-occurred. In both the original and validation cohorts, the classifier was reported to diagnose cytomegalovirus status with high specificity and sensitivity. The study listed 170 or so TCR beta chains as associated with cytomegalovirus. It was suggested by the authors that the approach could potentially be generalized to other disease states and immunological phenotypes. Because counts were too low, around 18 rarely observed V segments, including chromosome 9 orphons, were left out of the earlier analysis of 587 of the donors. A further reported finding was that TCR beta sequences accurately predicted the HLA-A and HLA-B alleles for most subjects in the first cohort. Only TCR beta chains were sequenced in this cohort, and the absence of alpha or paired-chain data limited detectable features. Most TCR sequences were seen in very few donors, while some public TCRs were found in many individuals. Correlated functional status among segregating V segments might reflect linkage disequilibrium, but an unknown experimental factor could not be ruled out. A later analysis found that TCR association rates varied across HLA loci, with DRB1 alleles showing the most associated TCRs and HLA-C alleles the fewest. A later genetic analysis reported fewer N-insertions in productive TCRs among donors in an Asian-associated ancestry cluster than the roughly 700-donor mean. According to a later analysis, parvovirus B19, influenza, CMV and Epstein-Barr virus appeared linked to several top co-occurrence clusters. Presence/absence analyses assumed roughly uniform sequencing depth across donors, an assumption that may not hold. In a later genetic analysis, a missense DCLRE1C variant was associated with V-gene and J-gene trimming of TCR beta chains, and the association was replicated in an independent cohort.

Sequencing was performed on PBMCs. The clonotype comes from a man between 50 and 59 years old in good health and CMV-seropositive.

The CDR3 corresponds to CASSFGLNTEAFF. In nucleotides, the sequence is TGTGCCAGCAGTTTTGGCCTGAACACTGAAGCTTTCTTT. The V gene is TRBV28 and the J gene is TRBJ1-1; there is no confident call for the D gene. Taken from cysteine to phenylalanine, the CDR3 has 13 residues. Only the CDR3 DNA stays, 39 bases, in frame from base 1. V sheds 3 bases and J sheds 0 bases, leaving 5 bases between their ends. The germline V gene supplies CDR1 MDHEN and CDR2 SYDVKM.